This TCR beta chain was recorded in a study of pediatric ulcerative colitis. Some clones are missing from TCRdb's copy, which holds only in-frame ones; the method was immunoSEQ multiplex PCR. The repertoire consists of tens of thousands of clones, with roughly 70% occurring once and the leading ten covering 7.5% to 9%. Rectal tissue came from one to two pinch biopsies taken at colonoscopy. The CDR3 extends over 13 amino acids. The V and J ends lost 4 bases and 5 bases respectively, with 10 bases between them. The germline CDR1 and CDR2 sequences are SGHTS and YDEGEE. The sequencing sample was made of gut tissue. This rearrangement joins TRBV5-8 to TRBJ1-5; D perhaps matches TRBD1 (5 bases). The origin of this receptor is a boy aged 10-17 years with severe ulcerative colitis. CDR3 bases: TGTGCCAGCAGCCGGGACTGGGATCAGCCCCAGCATTTT. This codes for CASSRDWDQPQHF.